The clone carrying this T cell receptor beta chain was counted only a few times. The antigen is undetermined. PCR involved 60 Vbeta and 13 Jbeta primers. Libraries were prepared by immunoSEQ multiplex PCR; TCRdb keeps only in-frame clonotypes and omits some of them. This table has approximately 160,000 clones, roughly four fifths appearing once. This entry is derived from a study of cytomegalovirus exposure and HLA in healthy donors. Study-wide points: Later on, an analysis showed TCR association rates differing by HLA locus, with DRB1 the most and HLA-C the fewest. In vitro experiments confirmed that a few CMV-associated chains were specific for CMV antigens. According to a later analysis, donors in an Asian-associated ancestry cluster reportedly had fewer N-insertions than the roughly 670-donor mean.

This clonotype was obtained from a female donor in good health and CMV-seronegative. Sequencing was carried out using PBMCs.

In DNA, the CDR3 is TGTGCCAGCAGCTTAGGAGTTCCCCCGGATACGCAGTATTTT. Translated: CASSLGVPPDTQYF. The J gene is TRBJ2-3, the V gene TRBV7-9; D is undetermined. Between the trimmed V and J ends, which lost 1 base and 6 bases, there was a span of 11 bases. The length of the CDR3 is 14 residues. Germline V CDR1 and CDR2: SEHNR, FQNEAQ (reference sequence).